Sequencing of this T cell receptor (beta chain) was carried out in a study of blood T cell repertoires in COVID-19. On the study more broadly: The United States, Italy and Spain were the sources of the acute and convalescent COVID-19 samples. In each case, the material was cDNA or gDNA derived from T cells, B-cell-depleted T cells, or PBMCs.

The CDR3 length is 13 residues. Trimming removed 3 bases from V and 7 bases from J, with 11 bases in between. Looked up from germline, CDR1 is KGHDR and CDR2 is SFDVKD. Only in-frame clones appear in the TCRdb table, and some are missing; sequencing was by immunoSEQ multiplex PCR. The sample includes roughly 100,000 clones, 65% to 75% of them seen just once. The origin of this receptor is a human donor with acute or convalescent COVID-19. The donor label of this sample is uncertain. What was sequenced was peripheral blood. This chain joins TRBV24-1 and TRBJ1-1, with D maybe TRBD1 (5 bases). The CDR3, as DNA: TGTGCCACCAGTGATAGCATGCAGGGTGAAGCTTTCTTT. It is translated as CATSDSMQGEAFF.